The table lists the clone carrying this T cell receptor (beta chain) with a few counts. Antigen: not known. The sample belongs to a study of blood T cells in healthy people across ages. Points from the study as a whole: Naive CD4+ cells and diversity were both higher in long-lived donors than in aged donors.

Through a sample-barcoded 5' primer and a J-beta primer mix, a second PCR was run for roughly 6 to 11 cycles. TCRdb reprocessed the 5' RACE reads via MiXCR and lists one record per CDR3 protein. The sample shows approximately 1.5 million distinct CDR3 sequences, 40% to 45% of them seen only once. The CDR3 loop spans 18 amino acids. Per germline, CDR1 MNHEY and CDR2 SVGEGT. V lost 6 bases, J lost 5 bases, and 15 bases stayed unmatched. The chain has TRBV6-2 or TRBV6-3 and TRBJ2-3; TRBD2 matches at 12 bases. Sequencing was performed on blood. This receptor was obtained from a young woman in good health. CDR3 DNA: TGTGCCAGCAGATCAATTGGGCTAGCGGGGGGGCCTGAAGATACGCAGTATTTT. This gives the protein CASRSIGLAGGPEDTQYF.